This record covers a single TCR beta chain. No antigen is known for it. With 60 Vbeta and 13 Jbeta primers, the PCR was carried out. TCRdb's table, derived via immunoSEQ multiplex PCR, lists solely in-frame clones and lacks some. Of around 250,000 clones in the sample, 80% to 85% were seen once. These data belong to a study of cytomegalovirus exposure and HLA in healthy donors. Study-level findings and limits: The study assumed roughly uniform donor sequencing depth for presence/absence analyses.

Trimming removed 4 bases from V and 2 bases from J; junction bases left unmatched: 3. Looked up from germline, CDR1 is SGHAT and CDR2 is FQNNGV. The CDR3 consists of 14 residues. What was sequenced was PBMCs. The J gene is TRBJ2-5, the V gene TRBV11-2; 8 bases map to TRBD2. The origin of this receptor is a woman between 55 and 75 years old in good health and CMV-seropositive. The CDR3 protein is CASSYTSGQETQYF. DNA for the CDR3: TGTGCCAGCAGCTATACTAGCGGTCAAGAGACCCAGTACTTC.